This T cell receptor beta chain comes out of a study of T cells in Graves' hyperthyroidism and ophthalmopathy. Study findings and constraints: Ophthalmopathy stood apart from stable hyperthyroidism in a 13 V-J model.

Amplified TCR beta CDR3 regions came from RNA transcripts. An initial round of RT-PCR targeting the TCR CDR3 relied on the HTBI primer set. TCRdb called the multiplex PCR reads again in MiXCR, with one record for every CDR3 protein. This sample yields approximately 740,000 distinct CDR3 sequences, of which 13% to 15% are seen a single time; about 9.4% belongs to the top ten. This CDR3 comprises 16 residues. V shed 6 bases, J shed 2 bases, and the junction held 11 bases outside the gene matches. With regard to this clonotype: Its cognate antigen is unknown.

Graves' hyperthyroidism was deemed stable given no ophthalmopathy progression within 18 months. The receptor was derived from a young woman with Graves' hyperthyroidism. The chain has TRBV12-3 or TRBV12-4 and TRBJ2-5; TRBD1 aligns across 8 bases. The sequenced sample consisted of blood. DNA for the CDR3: TGTGCCAGCAGAGGACAGGGTTGGGGGGCACAAGAGACCCAGTACTTC. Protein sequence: CASRGQGWGAQETQYF.